These 19 T cell receptor beta chains originate from one sample sequenced in a study of regulatory T cells in long-lasting Graves disease. Arm-PCR of CDR3 regions and iRepertoire HTBI primers were the basis on which TCR beta libraries were built. TCRdb re-analysed the multiplex PCR reads in MiXCR, keeping a single row per CDR3 protein. In the table there are more than 350,000 distinct CDR3 sequences, 21% of which are singletons. As for time point: persistent/refractory GD, antithyroid drugs over 5 years with positive TRAb. Generation of the TCR library employed RNA extracted from PBMCs. The material sequenced was peripheral blood mononuclear cells (PBMCs), taken when the disease was refractory, from a patient treated with antithyroid drugs. The receptors originated from a female donor with Graves disease.

This clonotype was observed at least ten times. The J gene is TRBJ2-7, the V gene TRBV28; the D gene could be TRBD1 or TRBD2 (5 bases each). There are 12 residues in the CDR3. V lost 7 bases and J lost 9, with 16 bases in between. Germline values: CDR1 MDHEN, CDR2 SYDVKM. The CDR3, as DNA: TGTGCCAGCACTCTACCGGGGCAGCCGCAGTACTTC. Residues: CASTLPGQPQYF.

The CDR3 loop reads CASSVASGVNTGELFF. CDR3 coding DNA: TGTGCCAGCAGCGTAGCCAGCGGGGTAAACACCGGGGAGCTGTTTTTT. The chain uses TRBV9 and TRBJ2-2; 7 bases are a match to TRBD2. The CDR3 has 16 residues. From germline, CDR1 is SGDLS and CDR2 YYNGEE. Trimming at V came to 0 bases and at J to 2 bases, leaving 4 bases not matched to a gene.

At least ten counts were recorded for this clonotype. The genes are TRBV2 and TRBJ2-5; D may be TRBD1 (5 bases). Between the trimmed V and J ends, which lost 8 bases and 1 base, there was a span of 8 bases. This CDR3 contains 12 residues. The germline CDR1 and CDR2 sequences are SNHLY and FYNNEI. The CDR3 loop reads CASGASQETQYF. CDR3 sequence (DNA): TGTGCCAGCGGGGCCTCCCAAGAGACCCAGTACTTC.

This chain links TRBV11-2 with TRBJ2-2; 9 nucleotides agree with TRBD2. V shed 3 bases and J 6 bases; nucleotides not matched to a gene: 11. In germline, CDR1 is SGHAT, CDR2 FQNNGV. The CDR3 contains 17 residues. The CDR3 nucleotides read TGTGCCAGCAGCTTTTCATCCGGGACTAGCTTCGCCGGGGAGCTGTTTTTT. It specifies CASSFSSGTSFAGELFF.

This clonotype was seen at least ten times. This chain joins TRBV6-5 and TRBJ2-7; 7 bases agree with TRBD1. The CDR3 loop spans 16 amino acids. V lost 0 bases to trimming and J lost 2 bases; unmatched junction nucleotides: 7. Germline CDR1 reads MNHEY; CDR2 reads SVGAGI. The CDR3 region is CASSYSVGDSTYEQYF. The CDR3 nucleotides read TGTGCCAGCAGTTACTCGGTCGGGGACAGCACCTACGAGCAGTACTTC.

The rearrangement uses TRBV6-2 or TRBV6-3 and TRBJ2-2; D ambiguous. V lost 10 bases and J lost 1, with 10 bases in between. This CDR3 has 13 residues. Germline V gene data show CDR1 as MNHEY and CDR2 as SVGEGT. CDR3 coding DNA: TGTGCCATCGAGCAGCAGAACACCGGGGAGCTGTTTTTT. Residues: CAIEQQNTGELFF.

The table lists this clonotype with a few counts. The rearrangement joins TRBV29-1 to TRBJ1-1; D gene ambiguous. The CDR3 contains 17 residues. Trimming pared 3 bases from V and 1 base from J, leaving 21 bases between. CDR1 is SQVTM and CDR2 is ANQGSEA in the germline V gene. CDR3 region: CSVDFSGSWGGNTEAFF. The CDR3 nucleotides read TGCAGCGTTGACTTCTCCGGCAGCTGGGGAGGGAACACTGAAGCTTTCTTT.

V usage is TRBV24-1 and J usage is TRBJ2-1, with D perhaps being TRBD1 or TRBD2 (5 bases each). The length of the CDR3 is 18 residues. V was pared by 4 bases and J by 8 bases, with 26 bases between. The germline V gene has CDR1 KGHDR and CDR2 SFDVKD. In DNA form, the CDR3 reads TGTGCCACCAGTGAACCTACTTCTCTGAGGGGCGCCATTTATGAGCAGTTCTTC. Protein product: CATSEPTSLRGAIYEQFF.

DNA of the CDR3: TGTGCCAGCAGTTCGACTACTATTTCCAAAAACATTCAGTACTTC. Protein: CASSSTTISKNIQYF. The chain combines TRBV27 with TRBJ2-4; D may be TRBD2 (5 bases). Trimming cost V 4 bases and J 2 bases, with 12 bases left between them. From germline, CDR1 is MNHEY and CDR2 SMNVEV (reference sequence). This CDR3 has 15 residues.

This chain connects TRBV3-1 to TRBJ1-6; no reliable D call. Per germline, CDR1 LGHDT and CDR2 YNNKEL (reference sequence). With 4 bases removed from V and 4 bases from J, the gap between germline ends came to 11 bases. The CDR3 has 15 amino acids. The CDR3 is CASSPSPDYNSPLHF. CDR3 coding DNA: TGTGCCAGCAGCCCCTCCCCGGATTATAATTCACCCCTCCACTTT.

V is TRBV7-3 and J is TRBJ1-6; no clear D. The germline CDR1 and CDR2 sequences are SGHTA and FQGTGA. V was trimmed by 2 bases and J by 6 bases, leaving 11 bases between them. The CDR3 sequence is 15 residues long. The CDR3 loop is CASSLDSGVNSPLHF. The DNA of the CDR3 is TGTGCCAGCAGCTTAGATTCTGGGGTTAATTCACCCCTCCACTTT.

The chain recombines TRBV2 with TRBJ2-1; 9 positions agree with TRBD2. V shed 1 base and J 2 bases; nucleotides not matched to a gene: 6. The germline CDR1 and CDR2 sequences are SNHLY and FYNNEI. The CDR3 covers 17 residues. The DNA for the CDR3 is TGTGCCAGCAGTGAAGTGGCTAGCGGGATGCCCTACAATGAGCAGTTCTTC. As protein: CASSEVASGMPYNEQFF.

The CDR3 spells CASSGRRGDGNEKLFF. The CDR3 region has the DNA TGTGCCAGCAGTGGTCGGAGAGGGGACGGTAATGAAAAACTGTTTTTT. J is TRBJ1-4 and V is TRBV25-1, with D maybe TRBD1 (5 bases). This CDR3 has 16 residues. The germline CDR1 and CDR2 sequences are MGHDK and SYGVNS. V lost 4 bases and J lost 4, with 16 bases in between.

This clonotype was detected many times. The chain couples TRBV27 to TRBJ2-7, with unresolved D. Germline CDR1 is MNHEY and CDR2 is SMNVEV (reference sequence). V lost 3 bases and J 3 bases, leaving 9 bases between the germline ends. The CDR3 has 13 amino acids. The CDR3 reads CASSFGPSYEQYF. The CDR3 region has the DNA TGTGCCAGCAGTTTTGGGCCCAGCTACGAGCAGTACTTC.

This clonotype was seen repeatedly, ten times or more. The chain couples TRBV6-2 or TRBV6-3 to TRBJ2-7; no definite D call. The CDR3 extends over 14 amino acids. Trimming took off 3 bases at V and 0 bases at J, with 9 bases between the two ends. Germline CDR1 reads MNHEY; CDR2 reads SVGEGT. In nucleotides, the CDR3 is TGTGCCAGCAGTTATGGGCAGTCCTCCTACGAGCAGTACTTC. This gives the protein CASSYGQSSYEQYF.

There are a few counts of this clonotype. This chain uses TRBV7-2 with TRBJ2-2; weak D call: TRBD2 (5 bases). V was trimmed by 8 bases and J by 1 base, leaving 14 bases between them. This CDR3 is built from 15 residues. Germline CDR1 is SGHTA and CDR2 is FQGNSA. CDR3 DNA sequence: TGTGCCAGCCTTTCTGGCGGAGGGAACACCGGGGAGCTGTTTTTT. Translating gives CASLSGGGNTGELFF.

This clonotype was detected ten times or more. This chain joins TRBV28 and TRBJ2-5, with a tentative D call TRBD2 (5 bases). The V gene lost 2 bases and the J gene lost 5 bases, with 15 bases spanning the gap. This CDR3 has 15 amino acids. Germline V gene sequence: CDR1 MDHEN, CDR2 SYDVKM. Written as DNA, the CDR3 is TGTGCCAGCAGTTTAACCCCGGCTAGCTTGGAGACCCAGTACTTC. It is translated as CASSLTPASLETQYF.

In this sample, this clonotype turned up many times. J is TRBJ1-1 and V is TRBV6-2 or TRBV6-3; 7 positions agree with TRBD1. V lost 0 bases to trimming and J lost 1 base; unmatched junction nucleotides: 8. The CDR3 is 17 residues long. Germline CDR1 reads MNHEY; CDR2 reads SVGEGT. CDR3 DNA sequence: TGTGCCAGCAGTTACTCGATCTGGCAGGGGGAGAACACTGAAGCTTTCTTT. Encoded protein: CASSYSIWQGENTEAFF.

This clonotype was detected a few times. The chain joins TRBV3-1 to TRBJ1-2, with no clear D. V dropped 0 bases and J dropped 4 bases, with 15 bases sitting between them. From germline, CDR1 is LGHDT and CDR2 YNNKEL (reference sequence). The CDR3 has 16 amino acids. The CDR3 nucleotides read TGTGCCAGCAGCCAAGACCTCCGTACGACGGCCTATGGCTACACCTTC. This encodes CASSQDLRTTAYGYTF.